These 29 T cell receptor beta chains were all obtained from the same sample, sequenced in a study of T cells after yellow fever vaccination. MiXCR was run by TCRdb on the 5' RACE reads, yielding one entry per CDR3 protein. The profile shows around 350,000 distinct CDR3 sequences, about 6.2% of them singletons. Material: PBMCs, obtained 5 days after the yellow fever booster vaccination. These receptors were taken from a man under 40 who received the YFV17D yellow fever vaccine.

This clonotype was detected ten times or more. V usage is TRBV5-1 and J usage is TRBJ2-1; 10 bases map to TRBD1. V shed 3 bases, J shed 8 bases, and the junction held 8 bases outside the gene matches. CDR3 length: 15 amino acids. CDR1 SGHRS and CDR2 YFSETQ come from the germline V gene. CDR3 sequence (DNA): TGCGCCAGCAGCTCCCGGGACAGGGGTATCTATGAGCAGTTCTTC. Its translation: CASSSRDRGIYEQFF.

The chain combines TRBV5-5 with TRBJ2-5; the D gene is possibly TRBD2 (5 bases). The CDR3 length is 14 residues. V shed 0 bases and J shed 7 bases, with 13 bases lying between them. Per germline, CDR1 SGHKS and CDR2 YYEKEE (reference sequence). CDR3 region: CASSLGWETGTQYF. For the CDR3, the DNA is TGTGCCAGCAGCTTGGGTTGGGAGACCGGGACCCAGTACTTC.

The chain employs TRBV27 and TRBJ2-7; D is unclear. Between the trimmed V and J ends, which lost 4 bases and 0 bases, there was a span of 13 bases. The CDR3 length is 15 residues. Germline V gene lookup returns CDR1 MNHEY and CDR2 SMNVEV (reference sequence). CDR3: CASSSLSSPSYEQYF. The CDR3 coding sequence is TGTGCCAGCAGTTCCCTTAGCTCCCCCTCCTACGAGCAGTACTTC.

The V call is TRBV29-1, the J call TRBJ2-5, with 9 bases that match TRBD2. In germline, CDR1 is SQVTM, CDR2 ANQGSEA. V lost 5 bases to trimming and J lost 5 bases; unmatched junction nucleotides: 15. This CDR3 contains 16 residues. CDR3 sequence reads: CSVTRAGSGSRETQYF. CDR3 nucleotide sequence: TGCAGCGTTACCCGAGCAGGTAGCGGGAGTAGGGAGACCCAGTACTTC.

The J gene is TRBJ2-1, the V gene TRBV10-2; weak D call: TRBD1 (6 bases). CDR1 is WSHSY, CDR2 SAAADI, per germline. The CDR3 has 12 amino acids. The ends were cut back, 1 base at V and 9 bases at J, with 7 bases in the middle. Here the CDR3 DNA reads TGCGCCAGCAGTGAGTTAGGGGGTGAGCAGTTCTTC. Its translation: CASSELGGEQFF.

The CDR3 sequence is CASSPQIGTGRYGYTF. CDR3 in DNA: TGTGCCAGCAGTCCACAAATAGGGACAGGGAGGTATGGCTACACCTTC. The chain joins TRBV6-1 to TRBJ1-2; 9 positions match TRBD1. Losses at the gene ends were 5 bases for V and 5 bases for J; bases not matched to a gene: 12. CDR1 MNHNS and CDR2 SASEGT come from the germline V gene. The CDR3 is made up of 16 amino acids.

This clonotype was detected many times. V and J are TRBV20-1 and TRBJ2-5; D possibly corresponds to TRBD2 (5 bases). This CDR3 is 12 amino acids long. Germline assignment: CDR1 DFQATT and CDR2 SNEGSKA (reference sequence). V was trimmed by 3 bases and J by 7 bases, leaving 12 bases between them. The CDR3 DNA follows: TGCAGTGCTAGTCGGGGTACTGGGACCCAGTACTTC. Protein product: CSASRGTGTQYF.

V is TRBV19 and J is TRBJ1-6, with TRBD1 matching over 7 bases. Germline CDR1 and CDR2: LNHDA and SQIVND (reference sequence). V dropped 2 bases and J dropped 10; count of bases not matched to a gene: 5. The length of the CDR3 is 14 residues. DNA for the CDR3: TGTGCCAGTAGTATAAGAGGGGGCAGCTCACCCCTCCACTTT. This gives the protein CASSIRGGSSPLHF. The entire variable domain, with the rest obtained from reference TRBV19 and TRBJ1-6, is as follows: DGGITQSPKYLFRKEGQNVTLSCEQNLNHDAMYWYRQDPGQGLRLIYYSQIVNDFQKGDIAEGYSVSREKKESFPLTVTSAQKNPTAFYLCASSIRGGSSPLHFGNGTRLTVT.

This clonotype has ten or more counts. V usage is TRBV27 and J usage is TRBJ2-3, with no clear D. CDR1 and CDR2 from the germline V gene are MNHEY and SMNVEV (reference sequence). With 3 bases removed from V and 2 bases from J, the gap between germline ends came to 9 bases. The CDR3 consists of 14 residues. The CDR3 reads CASSFGTYTDTQYF. The CDR3 DNA follows: TGTGCCAGCAGTTTTGGCACCTACACAGATACGCAGTATTTT.

This clonotype was found many times. The genes are TRBV20-1 and TRBJ2-3; D unclear. CDR3 length: 13 residues. Trimming cost V 6 bases and J 0 bases, with 10 bases left between them. Per the germline V gene, CDR1 is DFQATT and CDR2 is SNEGSKA (reference sequence). In DNA form, the CDR3 reads TGCAGTGCGCGAACCCAGAGCACAGATACGCAGTATTTT. This encodes CSARTQSTDTQYF.

This chain connects TRBV19 to TRBJ2-6; D is perhaps TRBD1 (6 bases). The germline gives CDR1 LNHDA, CDR2 SQIVND (reference sequence). The V end was cut by 5 bases, the J end by 0 bases, with 11 bases between. The CDR3 sequence is 16 residues long. CDR3 nucleotides: TGTGCCAGTAGTCCTGACAGGCGCTCTGGGGCCAACGTCCTGACTTTC. It yields the protein CASSPDRRSGANVLTF.

This clonotype was counted many times. The chain is built from TRBV5-1 and TRBJ2-2; D is ambiguous. This CDR3 spans 13 amino acids. Germline V gene sequence: CDR1 SGHRS, CDR2 YFSETQ. V was shortened by 4 bases and J by 4 bases, with 8 bases between the two germline ends. CDR3 sequence: CASSNGATGELFF. CDR3 DNA sequence: TGCGCCAGCAGCAACGGAGCCACCGGGGAGCTGTTTTTT.

The chain joins TRBV28 to TRBJ1-1; D remains unclear. V shed 4 bases and J shed 4 bases, with 10 bases lying between them. Looked up from germline, CDR1 is MDHEN and CDR2 is SYDVKM. This CDR3 spans 13 amino acids. For the CDR3, the DNA is TGTGCCAGCAGTTCGAATTTGGCCACTGAAGCTTTCTTT. This codes for CASSSNLATEAFF.

The J gene is TRBJ2-7, the V gene TRBV14; 9 bases are a match to TRBD1. The germline gives CDR1 SGHDN, CDR2 FVKESK. Trimming cost V 6 bases and J 2 bases; bases outside gene matches: 11. This CDR3 is built from 16 residues. The CDR3 is CASSTSPGTGTYEQYF. Written as DNA, the CDR3 is TGTGCCAGCAGTACTTCCCCCGGGACAGGGACCTACGAGCAGTACTTC. The full variable domain, with the rest looked up from reference TRBV14 and TRBJ2-7, is EAGVTQFPSHSVIEKGQTVTLRCDPISGHDNLYWYRRVMGKEIKFLLHFVKESKQDESGMPNNRFLAERTGGTYSTLKVQPAELEDSGVYFCASSTSPGTGTYEQYFGPGTRLTVT.

This clonotype was found a few times. The gene calls are TRBV6-1 and TRBJ2-2; 10 bases agree with TRBD1. V shed 4 bases and J 6 bases; nucleotides not matched to a gene: 8. This CDR3 is 16 amino acids long. Germline CDR1 MNHNS, CDR2 SASEGT. The CDR3 spells CASSGGQGRYAGELFF. DNA of the CDR3: TGTGCCAGCAGTGGGGGACAGGGGAGGTACGCCGGGGAGCTGTTTTTT.

This clonotype was detected ten times or more. The chain uses TRBV25-1 and TRBJ2-5; 9 bases fit TRBD2. The CDR3 totals 15 residues. Trimming removed 6 bases from V and 3 bases from J; junction bases left unmatched: 8. Germline CDR1 reads MGHDK; CDR2 reads SYGVNS. The CDR3 reads CASSVAGVVEETQYF. The CDR3 region has the DNA TGTGCCAGCAGCGTAGCGGGAGTTGTGGAAGAGACCCAGTACTTC.

In its sample, this clonotype was seen a few times. The chain links TRBV7-2 to TRBJ2-7, with TRBD2 identical over 8 bases. Germline CDR1 is SGHTA and CDR2 is FQGNSA. The CDR3 has 17 residues. Trimming at V came to 3 bases and at J to 1 base, leaving 11 bases not matched to a gene. CDR3 amino acids: CASSFYYGGEGSYEQYF. CDR3 DNA sequence: TGTGCCAGCAGCTTTTATTACGGGGGGGAAGGATCCTACGAGCAGTACTTC.

The V call is TRBV20-1, the J call TRBJ2-7; tentative D call: TRBD1 (5 bases). The CDR3 contains 12 residues. V was pared by 3 bases and J by 4 bases, with 10 bases between. Per the germline V gene, CDR1 is DFQATT and CDR2 is SNEGSKA (reference sequence). CDR3 sequence reads: CSASPGYYEQYF. The CDR3 coding sequence is TGCAGTGCTAGCCCAGGGTATTACGAGCAGTACTTC.

The V call is TRBV9, the J call TRBJ2-7; D ambiguous. Per germline, CDR1 SGDLS and CDR2 YYNGEE. V lost 0 bases to trimming and J lost 2 bases, with 6 bases between them. The CDR3 extends over 13 amino acids. The CDR3 bases are TGTGCCAGCAGCGTAGACGCAGCCTACGAGCAGTACTTC. Encoded protein: CASSVDAAYEQYF.

A few counts support this clonotype. Relative to the germline gene, one junction end is altered; a read error may explain this. The chain joins TRBV20-1 to TRBJ2-1; TRBD2 is a possible D gene (6 bases). Germline CDR1 and CDR2: DFQATT and SNEGSKA (reference sequence). The CDR3 has 20 residues. The CDR3 sequence: CCARGAIRSGRWSSYNEQFF. CDR3 sequence (DNA): TGCTGTGCTAGAGGAGCTATTCGGAGCGGGCGTTGGAGCTCCTACAATGAGCAGTTCTTC.

The chain combines TRBV20-1 with TRBJ1-5; D uncertain. The germline V gene encodes CDR1 DFQATT and CDR2 SNEGSKA (reference sequence). V was pared by 1 base and J by 2 bases, with 9 bases between. CDR3 size: 14 residues. CDR3 sequence (DNA): TGCAGTGCTAGAGGACACGCAGGCAATCAGCCCCAGCATTTT. This codes for CSARGHAGNQPQHF.

The sample holds a few counts of this clonotype. The CDR3 coding sequence is TGCAGTGCTAGATATCTAGGTCGGGAGGGCCAAAATACGCAGTATTTT. Translation gives CSARYLGREGQNTQYF. This chain joins TRBV20-1 and TRBJ2-3; 8 nucleotides agree with TRBD2. CDR1 and CDR2 (germline): DFQATT, SNEGSKA (reference sequence). With V trimmed by 2 bases and J by 7 bases, 14 bases remained unmatched. The CDR3 is made up of 16 amino acids.

Ten or more counts support this clonotype. This chain joins TRBV2 and TRBJ1-2; 11 positions match TRBD1. J gave up 4 bases and V 7 bases, and 8 bases lay outside the gene matches. The CDR3 consists of 15 residues. Germline V gene lookup returns CDR1 SNHLY and CDR2 FYNNEI. The CDR3 reads CASNLGQGGRYGYTF. Written as DNA, the CDR3 is TGTGCCAGCAACTTGGGACAGGGGGGACGCTATGGCTACACCTTC.

This clonotype was seen many times. This chain uses TRBV6-1 with TRBJ2-6, with 8 bases that match TRBD1. The germline gives CDR1 MNHNS, CDR2 SASEGT. The junction had 9 bases not matched to a gene; V was cut back by 8 bases and J by 0 bases. The CDR3 is made up of 17 amino acids. CDR3 region: CASWAGTGYSGANVLTF. DNA of the CDR3: TGTGCCAGCTGGGCTGGGACAGGTTACTCTGGGGCCAACGTCCTGACTTTC.

This clonotype was found many times. The chain carries TRBV7-8 and TRBJ1-5, with a weak D call TRBD1 (5 bases). The CDR3 is made up of 15 amino acids. V was trimmed by 3 bases and J by 7 bases, leaving 16 bases between them. The germline V gene has CDR1 SGHVS and CDR2 FQNEAQ. This CDR3 is CASSFTRDFRQPQHF. The DNA of the CDR3 is TGTGCCAGCAGCTTTACCCGGGACTTTCGGCAGCCCCAGCATTTT. The variable domain in full, completed from reference TRBV7-8 and TRBJ1-5, reads GAGVSQSPRYKVAKRGQDVALRCDPISGHVSLFWYQQALGQGPEFLTYFQNEAQLDKSGLPSDRFFAERPEGSVSTLKIQRTQQEDSAVYLCASSFTRDFRQPQHFGDGTRLSIL.

This clonotype was observed a single time. This could be a read error, since a much larger clone is one nucleotide away. The rearrangement uses TRBV12-3 or TRBV12-4 and TRBJ2-1; no firm D call. The CDR3 spans 14 residues. Trimming removed 4 bases from V and 11 bases from J, with 18 bases in between. This CDR3 is CASSSPSGPKKQFF. CDR3 sequence (DNA): TGTGCCAGCAGTTCCCCCTCCGGACCGAAAAAGCAGTTCTTC.

V gene TRBV7-9 combines with J gene TRBJ1-6; 8 bases are shared with TRBD1. The junction had 16 bases not matched to a gene; V was cut back by 5 bases and J by 10 bases. From germline, CDR1 is SEHNR and CDR2 FQNEAQ (reference sequence). This CDR3 is built from 17 residues. CDR3 DNA sequence: TGTGCCAGCAGCACATCTGCTAGACAGGGGCTCAAATCACCCCTCCACTTT. It yields the protein CASSTSARQGLKSPLHF.

The V call is TRBV6-2 or TRBV6-3, the J call TRBJ2-1; TRBD1 aligns across 7 bases. V was clipped by 7 bases and J by 6 bases; unmatched bases: 9. Germline values: CDR1 MNHEY, CDR2 SVGEGT. The CDR3 totals 14 residues. CDR3 protein: CASTGTRGFNEQFF. CDR3 nucleotides: TGTGCCAGCACCGGGACCAGGGGGTTCAATGAGCAGTTCTTC.

This clonotype was picked up a small number of times. The chain is built from TRBV3-1 and TRBJ2-3; D is undetermined. CDR1 and CDR2 from the germline V gene are LGHDT and YNNKEL (reference sequence). The CDR3 totals 15 residues. The V end lost 3 bases, the J end lost 0 bases, and 10 bases lay between the germline ends. For the CDR3, the DNA is TGTGCCAGCAGCCATAGGACGACAAGCACAGATACGCAGTATTTT. Amino acids: CASSHRTTSTDTQYF.